This TCR beta chain was obtained from a study of control samples from healthy donors and cancer patients. Germline V lookup: CDR1 SQVTM, CDR2 ANQGSEA. The CDR3 is 15 amino acids. V lost 0 bases, J lost 3 bases, and 6 bases stayed unmatched. Data came from immunoSEQ multiplex PCR; TCRdb stores just in-frame clones and leaves some out. The table records some 130,000 clones, around 93% of them present only once. This sequence originates from a man between 18 and 29 years old in good health. V gene TRBV29-1 combines with J gene TRBJ2-5, with 8 bases identical to TRBD1. The sample was blood. CDR3 coding DNA: TGCAGCGTTGAAGATTTGAGGACAGGGAAAGAGACCCAGTACTTC. Amino acids: CSVEDLRTGKETQYF.